What follows describes a single T cell receptor beta chain. The data are from a study of T cell responses to AZD1222 COVID-19 vaccine. Germline CDR1 and CDR2: MGHRA and YSYEKL. The CDR3 consists of 18 residues. The ends lost 5 bases at V and 7 bases at J; junction bases unmatched: 20. Using immunoSEQ multiplex PCR, the repertoire was profiled, and TCRdb retains in-frame clones only, with some absent. The data contain 65,000 to 85,000 clones, 88% of them seen just once; the ten biggest clones take up more than 8%. Sample: peripheral blood, taken 28 days after the second dose of the MenACWY control vaccine. The receptor was derived from an adult who received the MenACWY meningococcal vaccine as a control. The gene calls are TRBV4-1 and TRBJ2-1; 7 bases are shared with TRBD2. The CDR3 sequence is CASSSGSVGEGSWNEQFF. The CDR3 DNA follows: TGCGCCAGCAGCTCAGGCAGCGTTGGGGAGGGATCGTGGAATGAGCAGTTCTTC.